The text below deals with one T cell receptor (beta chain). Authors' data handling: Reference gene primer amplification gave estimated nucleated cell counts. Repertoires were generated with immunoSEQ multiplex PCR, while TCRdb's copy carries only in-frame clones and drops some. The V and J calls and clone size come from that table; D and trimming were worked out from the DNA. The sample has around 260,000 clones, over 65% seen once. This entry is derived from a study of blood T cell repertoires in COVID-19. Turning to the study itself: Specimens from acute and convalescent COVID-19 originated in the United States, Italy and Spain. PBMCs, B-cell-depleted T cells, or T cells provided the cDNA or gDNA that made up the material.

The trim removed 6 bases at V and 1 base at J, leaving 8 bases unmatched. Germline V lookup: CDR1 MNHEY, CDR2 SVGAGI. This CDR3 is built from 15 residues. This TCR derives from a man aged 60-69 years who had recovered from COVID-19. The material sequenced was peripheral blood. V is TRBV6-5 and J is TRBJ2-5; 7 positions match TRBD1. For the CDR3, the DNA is TGTGCCAGCAGCCTAAACAGGGGTCTCCAAGAGACCCAGTACTTC. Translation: CASSLNRGLQETQYF.